In this sample, the clone carrying this T cell receptor beta chain turned up once. Its matching antigen is unknown. At a deep level, the assay was run. The authors' processing: ImmunoSEQ supplied junction-only sequences lacking quality scores, so filtering was different. TCRdb's table, derived via immunoSEQ multiplex PCR, lists solely in-frame clones and lacks some. V and J calls and clone size are those listed in that table; D and trimming were worked out from the DNA. The sample records some 87,000 clones, 60% to 70% being singletons. This record comes from a study of shared clonotypes between healthy human individuals. General observations from the study: Relative to clonotypes present in all four donors, those not shared had lower generation probabilities. For sorted subsets, rarefaction showed incomplete sequencing despite large depth.

Trimming took off 4 bases at V and 1 base at J, with 15 bases between the two ends. Germline CDR1 SGHRS, CDR2 YFSETQ. The CDR3 covers 16 residues. V is TRBV5-1 and J is TRBJ1-3; tentatively, D is TRBD1 (5 bases). The sequence derives from a young man in good health. The sample comprised memory CD8+ T cells sorted from blood. The subset was: CD45RO+ cells pooled with CCR7-negative TemRA cells. The CDR3 nucleotides read TGCGCCAGCAGCCCAGCCTCAGGGAAGTCTGGAAACACCATATATTTT. Translated, it gives CASSPASGKSGNTIYF.